This T cell receptor (beta chain) was recovered during a study of CD8 T cells in Susac syndrome. Study-level points and caveats: It was acknowledged in the study that the number of individuals who were included in its TCR sequencing and HLA analysis was relatively small.

Roughly 0.45 to 1 ug RNA was reverse transcribed with random hexamers. MiXCR, applied by TCRdb to the immunoSEQ multiplex PCR reads, yields one record per CDR3 protein. The data hold hundreds of thousands of distinct CDR3 sequences, with about 88% observed a single time. Trimming took 4 bases from V and 6 from J, leaving 12 bases between them. The CDR3 spans 14 residues. Germline lookup yields CDR1 KGHDR and CDR2 SFDVKD. Notes on this clonotype: No antigen is known for it.

The receptor was isolated from a human donor with multiple sclerosis. Sequenced: CD8+ T cells from PBMCs. The chain is built from TRBV24-1 and TRBJ2-4; D gene ambiguous. The CDR3 region has the DNA TGTGCCACCAGTGACAGCGAAGGGCGAAACATTCAGTACTTC. It encodes CATSDSEGRNIQYF.